The 23 T cell receptor beta chains below come from one sample, sequenced in a study of T cells in Graves' hyperthyroidism and ophthalmopathy. Regions amplified from RNA transcripts were the TCR beta CDR3 regions. The primer set for the first-round RT-PCR of the TCR CDR3 was HTBI. TCRdb re-called the multiplex PCR reads with MiXCR, one entry per CDR3 protein. The sample consists of 650,000 to 800,000 distinct CDR3 sequences, about 45% of them appearing once. The sample was peripheral blood or thyroid tissue (not recorded which). These receptors were obtained from an adult man with Graves' disease, either hyperthyroidism or ophthalmopathy (not recorded which).

This clonotype was observed at least ten times. A junction end diverges from the germline sequence, so it may reflect a read error. The gene calls are TRBV2 and TRBJ1-6; D unclear. Germline V gene sequence: CDR1 SNHLY, CDR2 FYNNEI. This CDR3 has 13 residues. CDR3 residues: CASGDRAGSPLHF. CDR3 coding DNA: TGTGCCAGCGGTGACCGGGCGGGCTCACCCCTCCACTTT.

This chain links TRBV2 with TRBJ1-5; a weak D match, TRBD1 (6 bases). This CDR3 contains 13 residues. Germline V gene data show CDR1 as SNHLY and CDR2 as FYNNEI. Trimming pared 8 bases from V and 14 bases from J, leaving 22 bases between. DNA of the CDR3: TGTGCCAGCGCCAGGGGTGGCGGCACCTACGAGCATTTT. It yields the protein CASARGGGTYEHF.

This clonotype came up many times. Mismatch with germline at one junction end may stem from a read error. The chain's CDR3 is CASSMGQHQETQYF. CDR3 sequence (DNA): TGTGCTAGCAGCATGGGACAGCACCAAGAGACCCAGTACTTC. The chain links TRBV7-7 to TRBJ2-5, with TRBD1 identical over 7 bases. Germline assignment: CDR1 SSHAT and CDR2 FNYEAQ (reference sequence). This CDR3 comprises 14 residues.

The rearrangement joins TRBV7-8 to TRBJ1-1, with TRBD1 matching 9 bases. CDR1 and CDR2 (germline): SGHVS, FQNEAQ. CDR3 length: 14 residues. V lost 3 bases, J lost 8 bases, and 7 bases stayed unmatched. The CDR3 DNA reads TGTGCCAGCAGCTTTGGACAGGGGAGAGCGGAAGCTTTCTTT. This encodes CASSFGQGRAEAFF. Full variable domain (rest looked up from reference TRBV7-8 and TRBJ1-1): GAGVSQSPRYKVAKRGQDVALRCDPISGHVSLFWYQQALGQGPEFLTYFQNEAQLDKSGLPSDRFFAERPEGSVSTLKIQRTQQEDSAVYLCASSFGQGRAEAFFGQGTRLTVV.

The DNA of the CDR3 is TGTGCCAGTTGGTCCGGGACTGAAAAACTGTTTTTT. Its translation: CASWSGTEKLFF. V gene TRBV6-1 combines with J gene TRBJ1-4; tentatively, D is TRBD1 (5 bases). Germline V lookup: CDR1 MNHNS, CDR2 SASEGT. The CDR3 runs to 12 residues. With 9 bases removed from V and 7 bases from J, the gap between germline ends came to 12 bases.

This clonotype came up a few times. The junction and the germline gene differ at one end; a read error may be behind it. This chain connects TRBV7-3 to TRBJ1-1; D is perhaps TRBD1 (6 bases). The CDR3 is 16 residues long. In germline, CDR1 is SGHTA, CDR2 FQGTGA. The CDR3 region is CASSQRDTGMNTEAFF. Here the CDR3 DNA reads TGCGCCAGCAGCCAACGAGACACAGGGATGAACACTGAAGCTTTCTTT.

The sample holds many counts of this clonotype. The chain employs TRBV7-8 and TRBJ1-4, with TRBD1 identical over 8 bases. The V segment lost 3 bases and the J segment 5 bases; nucleotides outside the gene matches: 2. CDR1 and CDR2 from the germline V gene are SGHVS and FQNEAQ. The CDR3 spans 14 residues. The CDR3 bases are TGTGCCAGCAGCTTCGGACAGGGCAATGAAAAACTGTTTTTT. Translating gives CASSFGQGNEKLFF.

V and J are TRBV2 and TRBJ2-5; 8 nucleotides align to TRBD2. The germline gives CDR1 SNHLY, CDR2 FYNNEI. Trimming took 5 bases from V and 1 from J; bases not matched to a gene: 12. This CDR3 has 17 residues. The CDR3 sequence: CASSYSRASGFQETQYF. In DNA form, the CDR3 reads TGTGCCAGCAGTTACTCACGGGCTAGCGGGTTCCAAGAGACCCAGTACTTC.

This clonotype was observed a few times. The rearrangement uses TRBV19 and TRBJ2-7; D tentatively fits TRBD1 or TRBD2 (5 bases each). Trimming stripped 5 bases from V and 0 bases from J, with 11 bases between. The length of the CDR3 is 14 residues. Germline CDR1 and CDR2: LNHDA and SQIVND (reference sequence). DNA of the CDR3: TGTGCCAGTAGTCCAATGGGGACCTCCTACGAGCAGTACTTC. Translated: CASSPMGTSYEQYF.

At least ten counts were recorded for this clonotype. The CDR3 nucleotides read TGTGCCAGTAGTGCAAGGGGGGGGAACACTGAAGCTTTCTTT. This gives the protein CASSARGGNTEAFF. The V call is TRBV19, the J call TRBJ1-1; tentative D call: TRBD1 (6 bases). Germline CDR1 is LNHDA and CDR2 is SQIVND (reference sequence). V was cut by 5 bases and J by 1 base, with 11 bases left in between. The CDR3 is 14 residues long.

V is TRBV20-1 and J is TRBJ1-1, with 8 positions matching TRBD1. This CDR3 has 14 residues. The germline gives CDR1 DFQATT, CDR2 SNEGSKA (reference sequence). V shed 5 bases, J shed 1 base, and the junction held 6 bases outside the gene matches. CDR3 bases: TGCAGTGCTGCCCGACAGGGGACGAACACTGAAGCTTTCTTT. It specifies CSAARQGTNTEAFF.

This clonotype showed up just a few times. The chain employs TRBV5-4 and TRBJ1-4; D may be TRBD1 (6 bases). Trimming stripped 2 bases from V and 8 bases from J, with 10 bases between. This CDR3 contains 13 residues. From germline, CDR1 is SGHNT and CDR2 YYREEE (reference sequence). CDR3 protein: CASSFAGGEKLFF. In nucleotides, the CDR3 is TGTGCCAGCAGCTTTGCCGGGGGCGAAAAACTGTTTTTT.

The chain joins TRBV10-3 to TRBJ2-7; 10 bases map to TRBD1. The V and J ends lost 6 bases and 1 base, in that order; junction bases with no gene match: 6. The length of the CDR3 is 15 residues. CDR1 and CDR2 from the germline V gene are ENHRY and SYGVKD. The CDR3 protein is CAIREGTGASYEQYF. Here the CDR3 DNA reads TGTGCCATCAGGGAGGGGACAGGGGCGTCCTACGAGCAGTACTTC.

Remarks on this clonotype: With a much larger clone just one base away, this may be a read error. This chain uses TRBV7-9 with TRBJ1-5; the match to TRBD1 covers 9 bases. CDR1 is SEHNR, CDR2 FQNEAQ, per germline (reference sequence). The CDR3 runs 14 residues. The CDR3 nucleotides read TGTGCCAGCAGTCCCGGGACAGGGTATCAGTCCCAGCATTTT. Its protein product is CASSPGTGYQSQHF.

This clonotype was seen only a few times. The rearrangement links TRBV7-2 to TRBJ1-1, with D unclear. There are 13 residues in the CDR3. Per germline, CDR1 SGHTA and CDR2 FQGNSA. Trimming pared 6 bases from V and 1 base from J, leaving 9 bases between. Here the CDR3 DNA reads TGTGCCAGCAGTTATCGGCCGAACACTGAAGCTTTCTTT. This codes for CASSYRPNTEAFF.

DNA for the CDR3: TGTGCCAGCAGCTCCCCTGGGGGGGGACTCTACGAGCAGTACTTC. This codes for CASSSPGGGLYEQYF. This chain uses TRBV2 with TRBJ2-7; 7 positions match TRBD2. Germline V CDR1 and CDR2: SNHLY, FYNNEI. The CDR3 extends over 15 amino acids. V shed 6 bases, J shed 3 bases, and the junction held 11 bases outside the gene matches.

This clonotype was observed a handful of times. This chain uses TRBV7-9 with TRBJ2-7, with 11 bases lining up with TRBD1. With 5 bases clipped from V and 3 bases from J, the junction kept 6 bases outside the gene matches. The germline V gene has CDR1 SEHNR and CDR2 FQNEAQ (reference sequence). The CDR3 spans 15 residues. CDR3 coding DNA: TGTGCCAGCAGCAACCGGGACAGGGGGTTCTACGAGCAGTACTTC. Protein product: CASSNRDRGFYEQYF.

As to this clonotype: This may come from a read error, since a much larger clone is one base off. The chain couples TRBV29-1 to TRBJ1-1; TRBD1 agrees at 8 bases. This CDR3 contains 11 residues. CDR1 and CDR2 (germline): SQVTM, ANQGSEA. The trim removed 4 bases at V and 8 bases at J, leaving 3 bases unmatched. CDR3 residues: CSVAGGREAFF. CDR3 bases: TGCAGCGTTGCAGGGGGCCGGGAAGCTTTCTTT.

This chain uses TRBV4-1 with TRBJ1-6; 7 bases map to TRBD1. V dropped 0 bases and J dropped 0; count of bases not matched to a gene: 2. The CDR3 loop spans 17 amino acids. CDR1 is MGHRA and CDR2 is YSYEKL in the germline V gene. The DNA of the CDR3 is TGCGCCAGCAGCCAAGAAGGGGACAGCTCCTATAATTCACCCCTCCACTTT. Amino acid sequence: CASSQEGDSSYNSPLHF.

This clonotype appeared a single time. No conserved phenylalanine or tryptophan ends this CDR3, so it is likely a read error. The chain uses TRBV7-3 and TRBJ1-1, with D tentatively TRBD1 (6 bases). Germline CDR1 and CDR2: SGHTA and FQGTGA. The V end was cut by 5 bases, the J end by 5 bases, with 18 bases between. The CDR3 contains 15 residues. The CDR3 loop is CASSPSTGGSTEAFS. The CDR3 nucleotides are TGTGCCAGCAGCCCGTCCACGGGGGGCAGTACTGAAGCTTTCTCT.

This clonotype was seen a few times. The rearrangement uses TRBV20-1 and TRBJ2-5; D possibly matches TRBD1 or TRBD2 (5 bases each). From germline, CDR1 is DFQATT and CDR2 SNEGSKA (reference sequence). The CDR3 has 16 amino acids. The V end lost 0 bases, the J end lost 1 base, and 15 bases lay between the germline ends. The CDR3 spells CSARDAREWSQETQYF. CDR3 DNA sequence: TGCAGTGCTAGAGATGCCAGGGAGTGGAGCCAAGAGACCCAGTACTTC.

The V call is TRBV7-9, the J call TRBJ2-7; D might be TRBD2 (7 bases). Trimming stripped 6 bases from V and 4 bases from J, with 16 bases between. The CDR3 consists of 14 residues. Germline assignment: CDR1 SEHNR and CDR2 FQNEAQ (reference sequence). CDR3 sequence: CASSLSRGGYEQYF. Written as DNA, the CDR3 is TGTGCCAGCAGTCTCTCCAGGGGAGGGTACGAGCAGTACTTC.

V usage is TRBV19 and J usage is TRBJ2-2; a possible D gene is TRBD1 (6 bases). V shed 8 bases and J shed 2 bases, with 15 bases lying between them. This CDR3 is 15 amino acids long. CDR1 is LNHDA and CDR2 is SQIVND in the germline V gene (reference sequence). DNA for the CDR3: TGTGCCAGTCGCCACAACAGGGTTAACACCGGGGAGCTGTTTTTT. Translation: CASRHNRVNTGELFF.